This TCR beta chain was observed in a study of a mutant IDH1 vaccine in newly diagnosed glioma. Time point given: week 11, during vaccination. With topical imiquimod, each dose of the vaccine consisted of 300 ug of mutant IDH1 20-mer peptide. About this clone: The antigen is not known.

TCRdb's table, derived via immunoSEQ multiplex PCR, lists solely in-frame clones and lacks some. The data contain around 53,000 clones, around nine tenths of them singletons. Source: PBMCs, taken from a glioma patient whose treatment included an IDH1 peptide vaccine. The TCR comes from a man in his fifties or sixties with glioma.

The CDR3 DNA sequence: TGTGCCAGCTCACCGCCCGGACTAGATGGCGAGCAGTACTTC. This codes for CASSPPGLDGEQYF. The chain uses TRBV18 and TRBJ2-7; TRBD2 matches 7 bases. The trim removed 3 bases at V and 6 bases at J, leaving 8 bases unmatched. The germline gives CDR1 KGHSH, CDR2 LQKENI. This CDR3 has 14 residues.